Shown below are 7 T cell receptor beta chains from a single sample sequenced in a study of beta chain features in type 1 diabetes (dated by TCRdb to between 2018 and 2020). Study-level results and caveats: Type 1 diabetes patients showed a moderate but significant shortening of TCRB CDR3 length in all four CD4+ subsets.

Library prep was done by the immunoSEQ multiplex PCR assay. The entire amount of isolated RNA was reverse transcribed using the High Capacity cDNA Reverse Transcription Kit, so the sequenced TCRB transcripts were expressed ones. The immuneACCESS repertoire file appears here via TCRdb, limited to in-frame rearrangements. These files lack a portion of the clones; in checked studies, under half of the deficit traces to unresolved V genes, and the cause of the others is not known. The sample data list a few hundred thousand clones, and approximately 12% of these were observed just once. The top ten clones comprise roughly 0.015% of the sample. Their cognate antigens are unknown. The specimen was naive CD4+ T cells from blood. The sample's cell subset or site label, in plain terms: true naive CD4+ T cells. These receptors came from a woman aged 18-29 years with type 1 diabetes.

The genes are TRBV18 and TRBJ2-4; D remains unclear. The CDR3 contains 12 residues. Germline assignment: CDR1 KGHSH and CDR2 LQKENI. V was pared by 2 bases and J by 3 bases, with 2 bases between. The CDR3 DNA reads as TGTGCCAGCTCACCATACAAAAACATTCAGTACTTC. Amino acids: CASSPYKNIQYF.

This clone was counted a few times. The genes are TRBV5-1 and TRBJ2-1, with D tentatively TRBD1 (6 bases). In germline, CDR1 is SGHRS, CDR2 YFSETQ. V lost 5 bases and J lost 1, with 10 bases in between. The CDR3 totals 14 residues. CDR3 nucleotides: TGCGCCAGCAGGGGTCAGGGGTCCTACAATGAGCAGTTCTTC. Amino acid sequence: CASRGQGSYNEQFF.

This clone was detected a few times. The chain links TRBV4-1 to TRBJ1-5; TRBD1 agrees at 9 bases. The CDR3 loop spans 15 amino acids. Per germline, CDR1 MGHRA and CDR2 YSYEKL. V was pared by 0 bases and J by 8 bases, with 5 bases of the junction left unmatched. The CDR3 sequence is CASSQEGRTGEPQHF. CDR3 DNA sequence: TGCGCCAGCAGCCAAGAAGGACGGACAGGGGAGCCCCAGCATTTT.

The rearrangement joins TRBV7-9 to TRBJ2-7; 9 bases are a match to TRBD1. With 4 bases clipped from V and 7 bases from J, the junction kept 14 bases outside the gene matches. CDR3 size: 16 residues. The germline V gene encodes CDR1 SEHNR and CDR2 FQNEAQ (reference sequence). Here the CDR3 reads CASSYDHRGQLGEQYF. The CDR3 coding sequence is TGTGCCAGCAGCTACGACCACAGGGGGCAATTGGGGGAGCAGTACTTC.

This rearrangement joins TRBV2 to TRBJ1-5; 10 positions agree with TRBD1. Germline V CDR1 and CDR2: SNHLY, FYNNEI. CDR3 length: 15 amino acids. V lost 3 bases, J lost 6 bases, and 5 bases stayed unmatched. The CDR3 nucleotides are TGTGCCAGCAGTGAGGACGACAGGGGGCGTCAGCCCCAGCATTTT. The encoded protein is CASSEDDRGRQPQHF.

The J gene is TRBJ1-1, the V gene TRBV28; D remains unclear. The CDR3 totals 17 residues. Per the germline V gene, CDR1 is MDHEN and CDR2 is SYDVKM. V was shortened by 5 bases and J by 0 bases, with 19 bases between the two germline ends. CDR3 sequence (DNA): TGTGCCAGCAGTCCTCCCGGGGTCTCACTTATGAACACTGAAGCTTTCTTT. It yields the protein CASSPPGVSLMNTEAFF.

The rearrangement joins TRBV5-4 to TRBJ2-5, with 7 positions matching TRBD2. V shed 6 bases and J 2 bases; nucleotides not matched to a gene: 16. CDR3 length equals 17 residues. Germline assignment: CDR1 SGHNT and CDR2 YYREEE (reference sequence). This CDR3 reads CASTVRTGGSTQETQYF. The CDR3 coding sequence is TGTGCCAGCACCGTCCGGACTGGCGGGAGTACTCAAGAGACCCAGTACTTC.